A selection of T cell receptor beta chains follows, all from one sample in a study of neurological immune-mediated disorders. TCRdb recomputed calls from the 5' RACE reads with MiXCR, one row per CDR3 protein. The table has some 89,000 distinct CDR3 sequences, under 4.5% seen once. The specimen sequenced was PBMCs. These receptors were obtained from a woman aged 55-70 years with multiple sclerosis. CDR3s include the opening cysteine and the closing phenylalanine or tryptophan. D genes are given only for firm matches. Part of the rows lack a size; the others show once, few, many or a class for expanded clones.

len: 15
v_gene: TRBV20-1
j_gene: TRBJ2-1
abundance: many
d_gene: TRBD2
CDR3nt: TGCAGTGCGAAGATACTAGCGGGGGTTTTTGGTGAGCAGTTCTTC
CDR3aa: CSAKILAGVFGEQFF

len: 13
v_gene: TRBV30
j_gene: TRBJ1-3
abundance: many
d_gene: -
CDR3nt: TGTGCCTGGAGTATTTCCTCTGGAAACACCATATATTTT
CDR3aa: CAWSISSGNTIYF

len: 15
v_gene: TRBV7-8
j_gene: TRBJ2-1
abundance: many
d_gene: TRBD1
CDR3nt: TGTGCCAGCAGCCAAAGACGACAGGGGAAAGATGAGCAGTTCTTC
CDR3aa: CASSQRRQGKDEQFF

len: 12
v_gene: TRBV12-3/TRBV12-4
j_gene: TRBJ2-3
abundance: -
d_gene: -
CDR3nt: TGTGCCAGCAGCCCACAGCGAGATATGCAGTATTTT
CDR3aa: CASSPQRDMQYF

len: 16
v_gene: TRBV5-1
j_gene: TRBJ2-6
abundance: many
d_gene: -
CDR3nt: TGCGCCAGCAGCACTCTCCGTATCTCTGGGGCCAACGTCCTGACTTTC
CDR3aa: CASSTLRISGANVLTF

len: 13
v_gene: TRBV18
j_gene: TRBJ2-1
abundance: many
d_gene: -
CDR3nt: TGTGCCAGCTCACCCCGACTAGTAGGTGAGCAGTTCTTC
CDR3aa: CASSPRLVGEQFF

len: 13
v_gene: TRBV12-3/TRBV12-4
j_gene: TRBJ1-3
abundance: many
d_gene: -
CDR3nt: TGTGCCAGCAGTTTACGACAGGCCCAGGGCATATATTTT
CDR3aa: CASSLRQAQGIYF

len: 16
v_gene: TRBV5-1
j_gene: TRBJ2-5
abundance: many
d_gene: -
CDR3nt: TGCGCCAGCAGCTTGGGGGGAAGGACACTTGGAGAGACCCAGTACTTC
CDR3aa: CASSLGGRTLGETQYF

len: 13
v_gene: TRBV5-1
j_gene: TRBJ1-1
abundance: many
d_gene: -
CDR3nt: TGCGCCAGCAGGACCTTTCTGAACACTGAAGCTTTCTTT
CDR3aa: CASRTFLNTEAFF

len: 12
v_gene: TRBV10-3
j_gene: TRBJ1-5
abundance: many
d_gene: -
CDR3nt: TGTGCCATCAGTGAATCGGTGGGCCCCCAGCATTTT
CDR3aa: CAISESVGPQHF

len: 13
v_gene: TRBV5-6
j_gene: TRBJ1-5
abundance: many
d_gene: TRBD1
CDR3nt: TGTGCCAGCAGCTCAATAGGGGGCCAGCCCCAGCATTTT
CDR3aa: CASSSIGGQPQHF

len: 14
v_gene: TRBV5-1
j_gene: TRBJ2-1
abundance: many
d_gene: -
CDR3nt: TGCGCCAGCAGCGACCTATCGAAGGGGGATGAGCAGTTCTTC
CDR3aa: CASSDLSKGDEQFF

len: 16
v_gene: TRBV3-1
j_gene: TRBJ2-1
abundance: many
d_gene: TRBD2
CDR3nt: TGTGCCAGCATCCCAACCCGGGCTAGCGGCATCCATGAGCAGTTCTTC
CDR3aa: CASIPTRASGIHEQFF

len: 13
v_gene: TRBV12-3/TRBV12-4
j_gene: TRBJ1-5
abundance: many
d_gene: -
CDR3nt: TGTGCCAGCAGCAGCGACCCGTGGGAACCCCAGCATTTT
CDR3aa: CASSSDPWEPQHF

len: 14
v_gene: TRBV7-8
j_gene: TRBJ2-2
abundance: -
d_gene: -
CDR3nt: TGTGCCAGCAGTTCCGTTGGGCGAACCGGGGAGCTGTTTTTT
CDR3aa: CASSSVGRTGELFF

len: 14
v_gene: TRBV12-3/TRBV12-4
j_gene: TRBJ1-3
abundance: -
d_gene: TRBD1
CDR3nt: TGTGCCGGCACCCTCGACAGGGCTGGAAACACCATATATTTT
CDR3aa: CAGTLDRAGNTIYF

len: 14
v_gene: TRBV5-1
j_gene: TRBJ2-1
abundance: many
d_gene: -
CDR3nt: TGCGCCAGCAGCCGGGGAAATGATTACAATGAGCAGTTCTTC
CDR3aa: CASSRGNDYNEQFF

len: 15
v_gene: TRBV7-2
j_gene: TRBJ2-5
abundance: -
d_gene: -
CDR3nt: TGTGCCAGCAGCTTCGACCAACCTGGGGGAGAGACCCAGTACTTC
CDR3aa: CASSFDQPGGETQYF

len: 19
v_gene: TRBV3-1
j_gene: TRBJ2-5
abundance: many
d_gene: TRBD2
CDR3nt: TGTGCCAGCAGCCACCCTGGACTAGCGGGGGGGCCACGGCAAGAGACCCAGTACTTC
CDR3aa: CASSHPGLAGGPRQETQYF

len: 14
v_gene: TRBV9
j_gene: TRBJ2-3
abundance: many
d_gene: -
CDR3nt: TGTGCCAGCAGCGTATACAAACAGGGTACCAAGCAGTATTTT
CDR3aa: CASSVYKQGTKQYF

len: 15
v_gene: TRBV20-1
j_gene: TRBJ2-3
abundance: many
d_gene: -
CDR3nt: TGCAGTGCTAGGGACGCCGGTAAGGGGGCAGATACGCAGTATTTT
CDR3aa: CSARDAGKGADTQYF

len: 17
v_gene: TRBV6-6
j_gene: TRBJ1-6
abundance: many
d_gene: TRBD1
CDR3nt: TGTGCCAGCAGGGACAGGGGATCGGGCTCCTATAATTCACCCCTCCACTTT
CDR3aa: CASRDRGSGSYNSPLHF

len: 17
v_gene: TRBV10-3
j_gene: TRBJ2-4
abundance: many
d_gene: -
CDR3nt: TGTGCCATCAGTGAGTCGACGGGAGGACAGCTACGAAACATTCAGTACTTC
CDR3aa: CAISESTGGQLRNIQYF

len: 16
v_gene: TRBV3-1
j_gene: TRBJ1-2
abundance: many
d_gene: TRBD1
CDR3nt: TGTGCCAGCAGCCAAAGCGGGACAGGCGGAGAGTATGGCTACACCTTC
CDR3aa: CASSQSGTGGEYGYTF

len: 13
v_gene: TRBV29-1
j_gene: TRBJ1-6
abundance: many
d_gene: -
CDR3nt: TGCAGCGTTGGGAACAGGGCGAATTCACCCCTCCACTTT
CDR3aa: CSVGNRANSPLHF

len: 14
v_gene: TRBV10-2
j_gene: TRBJ2-5
abundance: many
d_gene: -
CDR3nt: TGCGCCAGCAGTGAGTTAACAGAACAAGAGACCCAGTACTTC
CDR3aa: CASSELTEQETQYF

len: 17
v_gene: TRBV28
j_gene: TRBJ2-7
abundance: many
d_gene: TRBD1
CDR3nt: TGTGCCAGCAGTTTAATGGGGGGACAGGTTTACACCTACGAGCAGTACTTC
CDR3aa: CASSLMGGQVYTYEQYF

len: 16
v_gene: TRBV19
j_gene: TRBJ1-4
abundance: -
d_gene: TRBD1
CDR3nt: TGTGCCAGTAGTTCCGGGACAGGGATATCTAATGAAAAACTGTTTTTT
CDR3aa: CASSSGTGISNEKLFF

len: 16
v_gene: TRBV3-1
j_gene: TRBJ2-2
abundance: few
d_gene: -
CDR3nt: TGTGCCAGCAGCCAAGATCGGGGCGCGGGCACCGGGGAGCTGTTTTTT
CDR3aa: CASSQDRGAGTGELFF